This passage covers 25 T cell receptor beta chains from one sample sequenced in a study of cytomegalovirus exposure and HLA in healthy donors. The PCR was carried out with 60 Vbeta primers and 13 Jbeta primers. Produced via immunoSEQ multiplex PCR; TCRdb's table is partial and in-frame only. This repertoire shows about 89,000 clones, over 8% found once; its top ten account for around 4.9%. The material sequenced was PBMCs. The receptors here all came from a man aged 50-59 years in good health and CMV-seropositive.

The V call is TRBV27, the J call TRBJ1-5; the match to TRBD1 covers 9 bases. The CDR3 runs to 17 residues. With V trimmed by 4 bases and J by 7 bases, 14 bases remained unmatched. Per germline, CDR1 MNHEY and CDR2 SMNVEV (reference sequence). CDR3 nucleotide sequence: TGTGCCAGCAGTTCTCTGGGAGGACAGGGGATGATACAGCCCCAGCATTTT. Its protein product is CASSSLGGQGMIQPQHF.

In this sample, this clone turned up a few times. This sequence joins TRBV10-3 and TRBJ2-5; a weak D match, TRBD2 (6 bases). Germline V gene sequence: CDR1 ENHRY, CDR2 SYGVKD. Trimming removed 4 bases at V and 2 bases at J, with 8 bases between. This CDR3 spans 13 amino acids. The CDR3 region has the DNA TGTGCCATCAGTGGGGCGGGACAAGAGACCCAGTACTTC. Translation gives CAISGAGQETQYF.

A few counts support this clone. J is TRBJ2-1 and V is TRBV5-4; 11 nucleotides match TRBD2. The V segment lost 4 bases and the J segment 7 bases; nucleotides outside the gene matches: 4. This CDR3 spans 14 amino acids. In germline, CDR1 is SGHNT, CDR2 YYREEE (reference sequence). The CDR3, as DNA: TGTGCCAGCAGCGATCGACTAGCGGGGAATGAGCAGTTCTTC. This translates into CASSDRLAGNEQFF.

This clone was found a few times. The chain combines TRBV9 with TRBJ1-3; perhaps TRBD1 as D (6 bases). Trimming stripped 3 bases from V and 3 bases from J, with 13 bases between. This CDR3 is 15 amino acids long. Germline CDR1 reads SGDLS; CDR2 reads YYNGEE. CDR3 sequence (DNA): TGTGCCAGCAGCGATCAAACAGGGTTTGGAAACACCATATATTTT. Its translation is CASSDQTGFGNTIYF. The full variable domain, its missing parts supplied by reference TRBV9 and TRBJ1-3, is DSGVTQTPKHLITATGQRVTLRCSPRSGDLSVYWYQQSLDQGLQFLIQYYNGEERAKGNILERFSAQQFPDLHSELNLSSLELGDSALYFCASSDQTGFGNTIYFGEGSWLTVV.

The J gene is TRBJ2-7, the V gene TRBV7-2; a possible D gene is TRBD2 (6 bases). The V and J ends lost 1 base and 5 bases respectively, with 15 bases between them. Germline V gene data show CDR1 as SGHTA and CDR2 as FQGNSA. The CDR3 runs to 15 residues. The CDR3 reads CASSLEWRTTDEQYF. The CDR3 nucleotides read TGTGCCAGCAGCTTAGAGTGGCGGACTACTGACGAGCAGTACTTC.

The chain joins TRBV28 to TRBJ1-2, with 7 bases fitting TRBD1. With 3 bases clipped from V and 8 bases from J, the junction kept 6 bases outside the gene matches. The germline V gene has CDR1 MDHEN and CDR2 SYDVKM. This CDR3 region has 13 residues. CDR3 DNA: TGTGCCAGCAGTTTGGTAGGGGGCAGAGGCTACACCTTC. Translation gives CASSLVGGRGYTF.

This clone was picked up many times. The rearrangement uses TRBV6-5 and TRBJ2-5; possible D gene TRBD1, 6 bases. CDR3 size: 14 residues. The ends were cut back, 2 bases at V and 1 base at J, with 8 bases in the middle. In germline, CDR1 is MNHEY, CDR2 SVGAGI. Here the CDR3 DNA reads TGTGCCAGCAGTTACGGGGGCGGCCAAGAGACCCAGTACTTC. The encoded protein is CASSYGGGQETQYF.

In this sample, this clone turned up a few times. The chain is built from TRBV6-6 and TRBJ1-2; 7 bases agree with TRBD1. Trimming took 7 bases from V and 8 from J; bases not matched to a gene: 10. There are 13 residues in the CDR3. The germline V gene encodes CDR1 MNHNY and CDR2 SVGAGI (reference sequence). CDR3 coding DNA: TGTGCCAGCACCTACGAGGGGGCAGGCGGCTACACCTTC. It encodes CASTYEGAGGYTF.

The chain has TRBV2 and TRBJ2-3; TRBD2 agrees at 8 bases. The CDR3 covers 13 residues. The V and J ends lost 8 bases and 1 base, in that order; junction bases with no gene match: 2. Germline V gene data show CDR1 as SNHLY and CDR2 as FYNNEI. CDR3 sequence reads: CASQTSGTDTQYF. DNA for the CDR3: TGTGCCAGCCAGACTAGCGGCACAGATACGCAGTATTTT. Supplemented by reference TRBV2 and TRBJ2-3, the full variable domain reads EPEVTQTPSHQVTQMGQEVILRCVPISNHLYFYWYRQILGQKVEFLVSFYNNEISEKSEIFDDQFSVERPDGSNFTLKIRSTKLEDSAMYFCASQTSGTDTQYFGPGTRLTVL.

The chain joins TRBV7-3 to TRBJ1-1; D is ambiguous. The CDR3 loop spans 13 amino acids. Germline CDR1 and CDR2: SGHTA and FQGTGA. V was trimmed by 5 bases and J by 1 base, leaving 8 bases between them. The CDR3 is CASSPYRNTEAFF. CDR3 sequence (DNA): TGTGCCAGCAGCCCATACAGGAACACTGAAGCTTTCTTT. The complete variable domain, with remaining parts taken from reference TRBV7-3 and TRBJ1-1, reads GAGVSQTPSNKVTEKGKYVELRCDPISGHTALYWYRQSLGQGPEFLIYFQGTGAADDSGLPNDRFFAVRPEGSVSTLKIQRTERGDSAVYLCASSPYRNTEAFFGQGTRLTVV.

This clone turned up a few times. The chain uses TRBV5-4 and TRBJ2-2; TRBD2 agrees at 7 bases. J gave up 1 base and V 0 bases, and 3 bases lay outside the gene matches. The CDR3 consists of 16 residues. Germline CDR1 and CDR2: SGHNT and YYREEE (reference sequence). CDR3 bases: TGTGCCAGCAGCTTGGCGGGGAGGGAGAACACCGGGGAGCTGTTTTTT. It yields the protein CASSLAGRENTGELFF.

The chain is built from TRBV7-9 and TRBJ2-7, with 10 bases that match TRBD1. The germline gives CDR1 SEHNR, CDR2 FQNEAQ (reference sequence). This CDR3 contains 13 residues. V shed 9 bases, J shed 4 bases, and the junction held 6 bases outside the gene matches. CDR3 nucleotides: TGTGCCAGTGCCGGGACAGGGGTTTACGAGCAGTACTTC. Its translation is CASAGTGVYEQYF.

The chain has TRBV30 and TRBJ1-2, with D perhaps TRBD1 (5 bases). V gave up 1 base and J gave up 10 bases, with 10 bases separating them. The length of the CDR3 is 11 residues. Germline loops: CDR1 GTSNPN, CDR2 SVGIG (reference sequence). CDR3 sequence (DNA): TGTGCCTGGAGTGAACAGGCCGTCTACACCTTC. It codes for CAWSEQAVYTF.

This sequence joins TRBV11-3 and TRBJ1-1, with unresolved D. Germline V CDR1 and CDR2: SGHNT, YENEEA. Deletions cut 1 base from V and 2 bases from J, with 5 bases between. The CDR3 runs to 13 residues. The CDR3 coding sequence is TGTGCCAGCAGCTTAGTGTATAACACTGAAGCTTTCTTT. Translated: CASSLVYNTEAFF.

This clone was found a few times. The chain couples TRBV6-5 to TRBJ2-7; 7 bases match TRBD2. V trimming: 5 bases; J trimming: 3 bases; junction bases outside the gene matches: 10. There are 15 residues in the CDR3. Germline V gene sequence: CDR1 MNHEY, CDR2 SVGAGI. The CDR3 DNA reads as TGTGCCAGCAGTCCACCGGGAGCGGGGAACTACGAGCAGTACTTC. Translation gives CASSPPGAGNYEQYF.

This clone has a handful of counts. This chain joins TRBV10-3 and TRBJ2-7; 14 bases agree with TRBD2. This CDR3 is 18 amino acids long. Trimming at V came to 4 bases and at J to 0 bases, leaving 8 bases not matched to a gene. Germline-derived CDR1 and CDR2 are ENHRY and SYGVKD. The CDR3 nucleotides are TGTGCCATCAGTGCAGGGACTAGCGGGAGAACAGCCTCCTACGAGCAGTACTTC. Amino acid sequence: CAISAGTSGRTASYEQYF.

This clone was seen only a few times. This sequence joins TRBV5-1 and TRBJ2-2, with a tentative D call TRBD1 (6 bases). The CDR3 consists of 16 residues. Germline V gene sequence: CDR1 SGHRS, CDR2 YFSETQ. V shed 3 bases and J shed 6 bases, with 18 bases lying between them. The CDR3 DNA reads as TGCGCCAGCAGCTGGGGCCAGGGGCGCTATCCCGGGGAGCTGTTTTTT. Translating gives CASSWGQGRYPGELFF. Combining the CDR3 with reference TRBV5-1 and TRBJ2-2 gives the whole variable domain KAGVTQTPRYLIKTRGQQVTLSCSPISGHRSVSWYQQTPGQGLQFLFEYFSETQRNKGNFPGRFSGRQFSNSRSEMNVSTLELGDSALYLCASSWGQGRYPGELFFGEGSRLTVL.

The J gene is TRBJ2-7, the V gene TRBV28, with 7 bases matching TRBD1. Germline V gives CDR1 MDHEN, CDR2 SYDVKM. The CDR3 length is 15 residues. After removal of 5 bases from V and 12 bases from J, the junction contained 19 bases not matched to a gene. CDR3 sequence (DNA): TGTGCCAGCAGTCCCCCCACAACGGGACAGAGAGAAGGGTACTTC. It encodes CASSPPTTGQREGYF.

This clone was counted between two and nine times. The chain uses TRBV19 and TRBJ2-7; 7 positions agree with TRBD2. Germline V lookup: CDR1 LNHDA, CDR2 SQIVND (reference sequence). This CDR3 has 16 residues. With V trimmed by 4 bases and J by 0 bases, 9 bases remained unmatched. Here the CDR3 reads CASSKAASGISYEQYF. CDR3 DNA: TGTGCCAGTAGTAAGGCGGCTAGCGGAATCTCCTACGAGCAGTACTTC. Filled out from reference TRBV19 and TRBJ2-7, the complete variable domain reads DGGITQSPKYLFRKEGQNVTLSCEQNLNHDAMYWYRQDPGQGLRLIYYSQIVNDFQKGDIAEGYSVSREKKESFPLTVTSAQKNPTAFYLCASSKAASGISYEQYFGPGTRLTVT.

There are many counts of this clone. Here the CDR3 reads CASSFGGESEQFF. The CDR3 nucleotides read TGTGCCAGCTCATTTGGGGGGGAGAGCGAGCAGTTCTTC. The chain combines TRBV18 with TRBJ2-1, with 7 bases matching TRBD2. V lost 5 bases to trimming and J lost 10 bases; unmatched junction nucleotides: 8. The CDR3 contains 13 residues. The germline V gene has CDR1 KGHSH and CDR2 LQKENI.

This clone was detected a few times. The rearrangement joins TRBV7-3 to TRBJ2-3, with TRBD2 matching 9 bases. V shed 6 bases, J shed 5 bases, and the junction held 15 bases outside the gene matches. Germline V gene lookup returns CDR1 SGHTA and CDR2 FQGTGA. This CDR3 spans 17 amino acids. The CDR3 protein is CASSSSPAGGGVDTQYF. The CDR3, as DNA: TGTGCCAGCAGTTCTTCTCCAGCGGGAGGAGGCGTAGATACGCAGTATTTT.

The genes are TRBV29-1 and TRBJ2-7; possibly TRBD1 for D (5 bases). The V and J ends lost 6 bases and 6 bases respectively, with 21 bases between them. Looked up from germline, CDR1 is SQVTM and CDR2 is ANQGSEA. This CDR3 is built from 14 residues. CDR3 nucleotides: TGCAGCGTCAAAAGACAGCTGGCTGCCACCGAGCAGTACTTC. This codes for CSVKRQLAATEQYF.

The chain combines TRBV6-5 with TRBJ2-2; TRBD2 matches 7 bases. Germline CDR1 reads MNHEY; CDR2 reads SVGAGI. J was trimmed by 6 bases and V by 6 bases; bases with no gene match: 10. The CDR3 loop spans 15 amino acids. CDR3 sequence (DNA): TGTGCCAGCAGCCCGGGACTAACCGGGGCCGGGGAGCTGTTTTTT. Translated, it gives CASSPGLTGAGELFF.

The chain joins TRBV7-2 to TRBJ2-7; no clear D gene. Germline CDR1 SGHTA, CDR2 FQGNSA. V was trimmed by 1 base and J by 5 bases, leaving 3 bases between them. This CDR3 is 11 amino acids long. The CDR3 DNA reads TGTGCCAGCAGCTTAGAGCACGAGCAGTACTTC. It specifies CASSLEHEQYF.

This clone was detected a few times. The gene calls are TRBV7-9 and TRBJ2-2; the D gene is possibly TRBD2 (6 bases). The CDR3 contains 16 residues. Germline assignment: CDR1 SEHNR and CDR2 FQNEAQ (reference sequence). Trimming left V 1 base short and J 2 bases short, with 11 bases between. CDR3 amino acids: CASSLESGVNTGELFF. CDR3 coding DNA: TGTGCCAGCAGCTTAGAGTCGGGGGTAAACACCGGGGAGCTGTTTTTT.